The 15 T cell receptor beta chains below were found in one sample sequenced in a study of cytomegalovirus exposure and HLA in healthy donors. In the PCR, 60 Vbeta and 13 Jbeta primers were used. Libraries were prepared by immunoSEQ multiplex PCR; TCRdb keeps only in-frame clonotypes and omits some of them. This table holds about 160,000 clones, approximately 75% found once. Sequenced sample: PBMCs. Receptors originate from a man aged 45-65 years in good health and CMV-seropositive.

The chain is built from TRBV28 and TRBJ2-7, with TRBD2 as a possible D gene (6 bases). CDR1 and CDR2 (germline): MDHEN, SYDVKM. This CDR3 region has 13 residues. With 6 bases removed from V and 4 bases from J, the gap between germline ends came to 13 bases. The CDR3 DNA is TGTGCCAGCAGCTTTCCGGGGGTGTACGAGCAGTACTTC. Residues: CASSFPGVYEQYF.

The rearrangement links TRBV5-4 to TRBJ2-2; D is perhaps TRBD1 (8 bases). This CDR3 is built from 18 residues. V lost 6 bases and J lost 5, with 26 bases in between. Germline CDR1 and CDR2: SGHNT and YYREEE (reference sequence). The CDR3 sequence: CASTSGGSRGLRTGELFF. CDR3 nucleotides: TGTGCCAGCACCTCCGGCGGGAGCAGGGGGCTGAGGACCGGGGAGCTGTTTTTT.

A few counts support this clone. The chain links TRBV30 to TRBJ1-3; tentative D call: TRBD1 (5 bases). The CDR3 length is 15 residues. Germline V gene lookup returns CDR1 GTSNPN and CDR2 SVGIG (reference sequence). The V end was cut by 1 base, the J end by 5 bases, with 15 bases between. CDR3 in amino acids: CAWSASGVTRNTIYF. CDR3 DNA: TGTGCCTGGAGTGCATCGGGGGTAACTAGAAACACCATATATTTT.

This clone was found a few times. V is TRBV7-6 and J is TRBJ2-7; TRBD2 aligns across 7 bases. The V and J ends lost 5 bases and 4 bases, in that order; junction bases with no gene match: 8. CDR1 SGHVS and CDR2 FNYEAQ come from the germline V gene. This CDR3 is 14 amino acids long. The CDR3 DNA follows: TGTGCCAGCAGCCCTGGGGGGGGTGGTTACGAGCAGTACTTC. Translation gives CASSPGGGGYEQYF.

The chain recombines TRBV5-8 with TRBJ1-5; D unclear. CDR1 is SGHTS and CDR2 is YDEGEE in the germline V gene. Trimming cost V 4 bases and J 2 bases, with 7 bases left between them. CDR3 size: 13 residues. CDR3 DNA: TGTGCCAGCAGCGTGGGAGGCAATCAGCCCCAGCATTTT. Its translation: CASSVGGNQPQHF.

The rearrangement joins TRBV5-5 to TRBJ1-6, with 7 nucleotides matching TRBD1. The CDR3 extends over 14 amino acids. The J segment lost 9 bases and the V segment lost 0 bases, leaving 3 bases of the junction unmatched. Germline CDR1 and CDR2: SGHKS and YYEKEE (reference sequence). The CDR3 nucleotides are TGTGCCAGCAGCTTGGGAAGGGGGCTTTCACCCCTCCACTTT. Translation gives CASSLGRGLSPLHF.

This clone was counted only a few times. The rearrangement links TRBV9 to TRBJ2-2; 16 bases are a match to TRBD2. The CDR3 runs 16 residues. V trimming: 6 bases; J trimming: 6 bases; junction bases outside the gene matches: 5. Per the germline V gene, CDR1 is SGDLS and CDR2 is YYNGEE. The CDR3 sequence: CASTLGTSGGAGELFF. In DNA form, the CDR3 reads TGTGCCAGCACCCTTGGGACTAGCGGGGGGGCCGGGGAGCTGTTTTTT.

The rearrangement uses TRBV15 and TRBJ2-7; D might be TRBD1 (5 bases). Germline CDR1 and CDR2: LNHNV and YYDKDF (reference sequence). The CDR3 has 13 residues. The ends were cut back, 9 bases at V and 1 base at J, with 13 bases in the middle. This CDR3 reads CATATGPSYEQYF. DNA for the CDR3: TGTGCCACGGCAACAGGACCGTCCTACGAGCAGTACTTC.

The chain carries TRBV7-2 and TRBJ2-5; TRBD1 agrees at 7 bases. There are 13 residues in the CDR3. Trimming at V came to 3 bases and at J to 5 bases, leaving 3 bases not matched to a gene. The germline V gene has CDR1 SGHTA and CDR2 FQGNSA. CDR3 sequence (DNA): TGTGCCAGCAGCTTTAACAGGGGCGAGACCCAGTACTTC. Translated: CASSFNRGETQYF.

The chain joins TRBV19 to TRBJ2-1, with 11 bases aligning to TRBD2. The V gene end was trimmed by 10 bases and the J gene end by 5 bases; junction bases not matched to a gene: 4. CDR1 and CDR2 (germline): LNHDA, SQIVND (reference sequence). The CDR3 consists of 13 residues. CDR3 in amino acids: CATLAGGNNEQFF. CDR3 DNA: TGTGCCACCCTAGCGGGGGGTAACAATGAGCAGTTCTTC.

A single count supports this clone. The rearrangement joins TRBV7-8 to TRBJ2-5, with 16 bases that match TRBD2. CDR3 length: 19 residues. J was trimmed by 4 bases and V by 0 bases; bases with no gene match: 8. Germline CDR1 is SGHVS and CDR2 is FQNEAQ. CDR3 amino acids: CASSLARGLAGGPRETQYF. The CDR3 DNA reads TGTGCCAGCAGCTTAGCTCGGGGACTAGCGGGGGGGCCCCGAGAGACCCAGTACTTC.

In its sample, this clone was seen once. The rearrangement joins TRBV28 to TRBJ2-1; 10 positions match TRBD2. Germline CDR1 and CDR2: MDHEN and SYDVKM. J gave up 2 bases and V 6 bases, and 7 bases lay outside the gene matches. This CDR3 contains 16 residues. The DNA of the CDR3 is TGTGCCAGCAGGACTTCCGGGACTAGCGCCTACAATGAGCAGTTCTTC. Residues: CASRTSGTSAYNEQFF.

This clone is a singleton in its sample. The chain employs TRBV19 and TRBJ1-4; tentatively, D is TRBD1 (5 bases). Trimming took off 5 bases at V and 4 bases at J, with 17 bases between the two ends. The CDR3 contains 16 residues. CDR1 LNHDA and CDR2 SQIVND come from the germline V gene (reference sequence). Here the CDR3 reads CASSGDRDRYNEKLFF. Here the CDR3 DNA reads TGTGCCAGTAGTGGAGACCGCGACAGATATAATGAAAAACTGTTTTTT.

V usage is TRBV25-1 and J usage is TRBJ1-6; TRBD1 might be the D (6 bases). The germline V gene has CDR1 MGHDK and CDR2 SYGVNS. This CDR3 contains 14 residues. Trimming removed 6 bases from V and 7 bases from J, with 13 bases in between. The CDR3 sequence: CASSRTVKNSPLHF. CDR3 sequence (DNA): TGTGCCAGCAGCCGGACAGTGAAGAATTCACCCCTCCACTTT.

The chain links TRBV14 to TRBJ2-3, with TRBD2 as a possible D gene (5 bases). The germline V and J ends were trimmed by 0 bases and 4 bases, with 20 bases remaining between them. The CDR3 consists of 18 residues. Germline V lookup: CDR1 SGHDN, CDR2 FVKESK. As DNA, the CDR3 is TGTGCCAGCAGCCAAGATAGTGTCTTCGAGCTAGCCCCAGATACGCAGTATTTT. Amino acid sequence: CASSQDSVFELAPDTQYF. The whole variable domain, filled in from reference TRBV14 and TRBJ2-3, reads EAGVTQFPSHSVIEKGQTVTLRCDPISGHDNLYWYRRVMGKEIKFLLHFVKESKQDESGMPNNRFLAERTGGTYSTLKVQPAELEDSGVYFCASSQDSVFELAPDTQYFGPGTRLTVL.